This T cell receptor (beta chain) was captured by sequencing in a study of shared clonotypes between healthy human individuals. Study-level results: Large depth notwithstanding, sorted-subset sequencing proved incomplete by rarefaction. With few donors, the genetic and exposure-history diversity represented was limited. A generally larger estimated richness was seen in naive subsets than in memory subsets.

A single count supports this clone. Its cognate antigen is unknown. The table came from immunoSEQ multiplex PCR; TCRdb's copy has only in-frame clones and leaves some out. The table lists over 2 million clones, 85% to 95% of them singletons. Germline V lookup: CDR1 MGHDK, CDR2 SYGVNS. CDR3 length: 12 residues. Trimming shortened V by 5 bases and J by 3 bases, and 7 bases separated the two germline ends. Sequencing was performed on naive CD4+ T cells sorted from blood. Described subset: CD45RA+ positively selected. The rearrangement uses TRBV25-1 and TRBJ1-2, with D unresolved. This sequence originates from a man in his late teens or twenties in good health. CDR3 in DNA: TGTGCCAGCAGTTCGGACTACTATGGCTACACCTTC. Amino acids: CASSSDYYGYTF.